The clone carrying this T cell receptor (beta chain) was seen many times. No antigen is known for it. TCRdb re-called the 5' RACE reads with MiXCR, one entry per CDR3 protein. The sample lists nearly 650,000 distinct CDR3 sequences, less than 9% occurring once. Germline V gene lookup returns CDR1 SNHLY and CDR2 FYNNEI. The CDR3 totals 15 residues. V dropped 7 bases and J dropped 0; count of bases not matched to a gene: 7. The data were taken from a study of identical twins. Study outcomes and limitations: Out-of-frame alpha sequences shared between twins exhibited an excess of low generation probability.

Separately, the same data were catalogued under a study of yellow fever vaccine responses in identical twins.

This chain links TRBV2 with TRBJ1-1; TRBD1 matches at 8 bases. Specimen: PBMCs. This sequence was found in a woman aged 18-29 years in good health. The DNA of the CDR3 is TGTGCCAGCAACCTAAGGACAGGGCTGAACACTGAAGCTTTCTTT. Protein: CASNLRTGLNTEAFF. Full variable domain (missing parts from reference TRBV2 and TRBJ1-1): EPEVTQTPSHQVTQMGQEVILRCVPISNHLYFYWYRQILGQKVEFLVSFYNNEISEKSEIFDDQFSVERPDGSNFTLKIRSTKLEDSAMYFCASNLRTGLNTEAFFGQGTRLTVV.